The subject of this entry is one TCR beta chain. The antigen is undetermined. CD45RO/CCR7/CD25/CD127/CD95/CD27 staining was used to isolate CD4+ naive, central memory, regulatory and stem cell-like memory cells by sorting. The CDR3 is made up of 17 amino acids. CDR1 and CDR2 (germline): LGHNA, YNFKEQ. V shed 1 base and J shed 0 bases, with 14 bases lying between them. This entry is derived from a study of beta chain features in type 1 diabetes. Study-level background: Across all samples, approximately 99 million sorted cells were examined.

The study's findings and limits: Any HLA-type effect on TCRB rearrangement remained unresolved here. Fewer insertions but more deletions were seen at VDJ junctions in type 1 diabetes patients. TCRB CDR3s from Type 1 diabetes patients were moderately but significantly shorter in all four CD4+ subsets.

cDNA synthesis used the whole RNA isolate, giving expressed TCRB sequences. Data came from immunoSEQ multiplex PCR; TCRdb stores just in-frame clones and leaves some out. This sample has under 200,000 clones, with about a tenth found just once. The source of this sequence is a man between 25 and 39 years old with type 1 diabetes. The V and J genes are TRBV4-2 and TRBJ2-3; a possible D gene is TRBD2 (5 bases). Input material: central memory CD4+ T cells from blood. DNA of the CDR3: TGTGCCAGCAGCCAAGGAACCGCGGGCATGAGCACAGATACGCAGTATTTT. It is translated as CASSQGTAGMSTDTQYF.